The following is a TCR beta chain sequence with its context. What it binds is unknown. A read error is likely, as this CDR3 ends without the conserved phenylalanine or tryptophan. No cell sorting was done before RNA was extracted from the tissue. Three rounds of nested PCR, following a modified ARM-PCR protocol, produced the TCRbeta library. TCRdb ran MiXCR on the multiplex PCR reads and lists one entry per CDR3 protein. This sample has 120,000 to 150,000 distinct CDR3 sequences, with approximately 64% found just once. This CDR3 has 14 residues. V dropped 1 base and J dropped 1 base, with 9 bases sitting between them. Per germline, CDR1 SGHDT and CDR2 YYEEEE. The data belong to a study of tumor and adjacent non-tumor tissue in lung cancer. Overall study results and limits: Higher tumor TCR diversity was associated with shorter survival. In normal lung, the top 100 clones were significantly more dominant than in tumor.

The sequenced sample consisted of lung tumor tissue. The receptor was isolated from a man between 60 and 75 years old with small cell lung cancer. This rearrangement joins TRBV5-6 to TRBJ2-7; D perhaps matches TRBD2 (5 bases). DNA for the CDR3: TGTGCCAGCAGCTTGAAGAGGGCTTCCTACGAGCAGTACTCC. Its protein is CASSLKRASYEQYS.